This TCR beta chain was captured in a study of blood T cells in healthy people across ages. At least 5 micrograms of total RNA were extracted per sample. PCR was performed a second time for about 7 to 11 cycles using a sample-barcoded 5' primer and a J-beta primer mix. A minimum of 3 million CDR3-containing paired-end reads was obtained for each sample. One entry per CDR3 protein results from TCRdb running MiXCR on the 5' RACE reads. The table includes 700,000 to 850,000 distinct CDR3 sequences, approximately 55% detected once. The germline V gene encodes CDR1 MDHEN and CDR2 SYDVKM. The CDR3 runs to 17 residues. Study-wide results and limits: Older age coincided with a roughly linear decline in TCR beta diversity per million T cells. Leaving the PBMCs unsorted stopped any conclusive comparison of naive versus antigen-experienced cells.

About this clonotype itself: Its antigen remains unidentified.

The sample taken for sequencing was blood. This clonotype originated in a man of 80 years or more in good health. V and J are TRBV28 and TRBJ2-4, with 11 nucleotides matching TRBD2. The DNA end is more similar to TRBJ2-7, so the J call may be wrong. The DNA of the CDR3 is TGTGCCAGCAGTTTTCCCCCCCTAGCGGGAGGCGTCTACGAGCAGTACTTC. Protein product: CASSFPPLAGGVYEQYF.